The 31 T cell receptor beta chains listed next were all sequenced from one sample in a study of blood T cell repertoires in COVID-19. The table came from immunoSEQ multiplex PCR; TCRdb's copy has only in-frame clones and leaves some out. The sample holds around 200,000 clones; more than 80% are singletons and the top ten take more than 9%. The sample taken for sequencing was peripheral blood. These receptors came from an elderly woman with acute or convalescent COVID-19.

This clone turned up a few times. DNA of the CDR3: TGTGCCAGCAGTTACGAACATGAAAATACCTTC. Residues: CASSYEHENTF. This rearrangement joins TRBV6-2 or TRBV6-3 to TRBJ1-2, with D hard to call. CDR3 length: 11 residues. Germline lookup yields CDR1 MNHEY and CDR2 SVGEGT. V gave up 2 bases and J gave up 14 bases, with 12 bases separating them.

The genes are TRBV28 and TRBJ2-7; D is possibly TRBD1 (6 bases). The germline V gene encodes CDR1 MDHEN and CDR2 SYDVKM. Trimming cost V 6 bases and J 2 bases, with 17 bases left between them. The CDR3 covers 15 residues. CDR3 bases: TGTGCCAGCAGCTCAATGGGACATCCACCCTACGAGCAGTACTTC. Protein product: CASSSMGHPPYEQYF.

The genes are TRBV30 and TRBJ1-2, with D unclear. From germline, CDR1 is GTSNPN and CDR2 SVGIG (reference sequence). V lost 2 bases to trimming and J lost 7 bases, with 11 bases between them. The CDR3 has 12 amino acids. The CDR3 sequence is CAWSYRHGGYTF. In nucleotides, the CDR3 is TGTGCCTGGAGTTATAGACATGGTGGCTACACCTTC.

The chain carries TRBV4-2 and TRBJ2-1, with a weak D call TRBD2 (6 bases). Germline V CDR1 and CDR2: LGHNA, YNFKEQ. The CDR3 covers 15 residues. Trimming stripped 4 bases from V and 10 bases from J, with 20 bases between. This chain's CDR3 is CASSPGHPLASEQFF. The CDR3 DNA reads TGTGCCAGCAGCCCCGGCCACCCCCTAGCGAGCGAGCAGTTCTTC.

The chain employs TRBV6-2 or TRBV6-3 and TRBJ2-3; 13 bases are a match to TRBD2. Germline V gene data show CDR1 as MNHEY and CDR2 as SVGEGT. J gave up 2 bases and V 3 bases, and 5 bases lay outside the gene matches. The CDR3 is made up of 17 amino acids. As DNA, the CDR3 is TGTGCCAGCAGTTATTACGGACTAGCGGGAGCCACAGATACGCAGTATTTT. This sequence encodes CASSYYGLAGATDTQYF.

The table lists this clone with a count of one. The chain links TRBV27 to TRBJ1-2; 10 nucleotides align to TRBD1. V lost 10 bases and J lost 2; bases outside the gene matches: 13. The CDR3 loop spans 16 amino acids. CDR1 MNHEY and CDR2 SMNVEV come from the germline V gene (reference sequence). The CDR3 loop reads CAIPGGQGPPNYGYTF. DNA of the CDR3: TGTGCCATCCCGGGGGGACAGGGGCCCCCGAACTATGGCTACACCTTC.

The chain combines TRBV28 with TRBJ1-5; TRBD1 matches at 8 bases. The CDR3 covers 17 residues. V was pared by 3 bases and J by 2 bases, with 9 bases of the junction left unmatched. Germline-derived CDR1 and CDR2 are MDHEN and SYDVKM. This CDR3 is CASSLGQGAIGNQPQHF. DNA of the CDR3: TGTGCCAGCAGTTTGGGTCAGGGGGCGATCGGCAATCAGCCCCAGCATTTT.

The J gene is TRBJ2-3, the V gene TRBV7-2, with D perhaps TRBD1 (6 bases). The CDR3 is 15 amino acids. Germline CDR1 reads SGHTA; CDR2 reads FQGNSA. V lost 1 base and J 3 bases, leaving 11 bases between the germline ends. This CDR3 reads CASSLGGQPTDTQYF. The CDR3 coding sequence is TGTGCCAGCAGCTTAGGTGGACAGCCGACAGATACGCAGTATTTT.

The V gene is TRBV19, the J gene TRBJ2-1; TRBD2 matches at 7 bases. The CDR3 is made up of 13 amino acids. Germline CDR1 is LNHDA and CDR2 is SQIVND (reference sequence). Losses at the gene ends were 5 bases for V and 2 bases for J; bases not matched to a gene: 0. The CDR3 DNA follows: TGTGCCAGTAGTGCGGGGGCCTACAATGAGCAGTTCTTC. Protein sequence: CASSAGAYNEQFF. The full variable domain, its missing parts supplied by reference TRBV19 and TRBJ2-1, is DGGITQSPKYLFRKEGQNVTLSCEQNLNHDAMYWYRQDPGQGLRLIYYSQIVNDFQKGDIAEGYSVSREKKESFPLTVTSAQKNPTAFYLCASSAGAYNEQFFGPGTRLTVL.

The chain combines TRBV28 with TRBJ2-7; the D gene is possibly TRBD2 (6 bases). In germline, CDR1 is MDHEN, CDR2 SYDVKM. The CDR3 runs to 14 residues. Trimming took 6 bases from V and 1 from J, leaving 13 bases between them. DNA for the CDR3: TGTGCCAGCAGGCCTGGTGGGGGGTCCTACGAGCAGTACTTC. Residues: CASRPGGGSYEQYF.

The chain couples TRBV29-1 to TRBJ2-1; D is possibly TRBD2 (6 bases). The CDR3 is 12 amino acids. V was pared by 8 bases and J by 7 bases, with 15 bases between. Germline CDR1 and CDR2: SQVTM and ANQGSEA. Here the CDR3 reads CSSQRALNEQFF. The CDR3 nucleotides read TGCAGCTCACAGCGGGCGCTTAATGAGCAGTTCTTC.

The chain is built from TRBV12-3 or TRBV12-4 and TRBJ1-2; 7 bases fit TRBD1. Unmatched junction bases numbered 8, after V lost 7 bases and J lost 6 bases. This CDR3 has 13 amino acids. CDR3 amino acids: CASMTGPPDGYTF. In nucleotides, the CDR3 is TGTGCCAGCATGACAGGGCCCCCGGATGGCTACACCTTC.

The chain uses TRBV5-1 and TRBJ2-1; 9 bases fit TRBD1. The CDR3 length is 16 residues. V shed 0 bases and J 3 bases; nucleotides not matched to a gene: 4. CDR1 is SGHRS, CDR2 YFSETQ, per germline. The CDR3 is CASSLDRGPNYNEQFF. In DNA form, the CDR3 reads TGCGCCAGCAGCTTGGACAGGGGGCCCAACTACAATGAGCAGTTCTTC.

V usage is TRBV4-2 and J usage is TRBJ1-5; a possible D gene is TRBD1 (5 bases). Trimming left V 4 bases short and J 7 bases short, with 17 bases between. The CDR3 covers 15 residues. CDR1 is LGHNA, CDR2 YNFKEQ, per germline. The CDR3 DNA is TGTGCCAGCAGCCCGAAGGCTGGGGGAGGCCAGCCCCAGCATTTT. As protein: CASSPKAGGGQPQHF.

This clone turned up a few times. V usage is TRBV9 and J usage is TRBJ2-5, with 7 bases that match TRBD2. Germline CDR1 reads SGDLS; CDR2 reads YYNGEE. V shed 6 bases and J 5 bases; nucleotides not matched to a gene: 13. This CDR3 has 15 residues. The CDR3: CASTVGSSGEETQYF. CDR3 sequence (DNA): TGTGCCAGCACCGTTGGTTCTAGCGGTGAGGAGACCCAGTACTTC.

The chain links TRBV18 to TRBJ1-3, with TRBD1 matching over 8 bases. The CDR3 extends over 15 amino acids. The germline CDR1 and CDR2 sequences are KGHSH and LQKENI. Germline trimming cut 0 bases from V and 4 bases from J; bases unmatched to any gene: 2. The CDR3 nucleotides read TGTGCCAGCTCACCACCGACAGGGGTAGGAAACACCATATATTTT. It translates to CASSPPTGVGNTIYF.

This clone was counted a single time. V usage is TRBV4-3 and J usage is TRBJ1-5; weak D call: TRBD1 (6 bases). Germline-derived CDR1 and CDR2 are LGHNA and YSLEER. The CDR3 consists of 14 residues. V lost 4 bases and J lost 7, with 14 bases in between. CDR3 sequence reads: CASSLGQGSQPQHF. The CDR3 DNA reads as TGCGCCAGCAGCCTTGGGCAGGGGAGCCAGCCCCAGCATTTT.

DNA of the CDR3: TGTGCCAGCAGTCCACCGGGAGCGGGGAACACCGGGGAGCTGTTTTTT. Amino acids: CASSPPGAGNTGELFF. The chain joins TRBV28 to TRBJ2-2, with D possibly being TRBD2 (6 bases). The ends were cut back, 5 bases at V and 1 base at J, with 14 bases in the middle. This CDR3 comprises 16 residues. CDR1 MDHEN and CDR2 SYDVKM come from the germline V gene.

The V call is TRBV30, the J call TRBJ1-2, with D hard to call. V lost 8 bases to trimming and J lost 5 bases, with 15 bases between them. This CDR3 comprises 12 residues. Germline V gene data show CDR1 as GTSNPN and CDR2 as SVGIG (reference sequence). In DNA form, the CDR3 reads TGTGCCGGCAGCAGGAGGAATTATGGCTACACCTTC. Protein sequence: CAGSRRNYGYTF.

The chain uses TRBV19 and TRBJ1-2; D is unclear. The CDR3 runs to 14 residues. The germline V gene encodes CDR1 LNHDA and CDR2 SQIVND (reference sequence). The germline V and J ends were trimmed by 9 bases and 4 bases, with 18 bases remaining between them. In nucleotides, the CDR3 is TGTGCCAGGAGCCGCGGGAGCGAAGCCTATGGCTACACCTTC. Protein product: CARSRGSEAYGYTF.

This chain links TRBV7-2 with TRBJ2-1; 11 nucleotides align to TRBD2. With V trimmed by 5 bases and J by 3 bases, 6 bases remained unmatched. CDR1 SGHTA and CDR2 FQGNSA come from the germline V gene. The CDR3 extends over 16 amino acids. The CDR3 DNA is TGTGCCAGCAGCCTTCGGACTAGCGGGTACTACAATGAGCAGTTCTTC. Encoded protein: CASSLRTSGYYNEQFF.

The chain uses TRBV19 and TRBJ1-2; TRBD1 might be the D (5 bases). The CDR3 spans 15 residues. Per the germline V gene, CDR1 is LNHDA and CDR2 is SQIVND (reference sequence). With 5 bases removed from V and 2 bases from J, the gap between germline ends came to 15 bases. CDR3 in DNA: TGTGCCAGTAGTGCCCCGGGGGATCCAAACTATGGCTACACCTTC. It translates to CASSAPGDPNYGYTF.

The chain employs TRBV7-3 and TRBJ2-5; maybe TRBD2 (6 bases). The germline V gene has CDR1 SGHTA and CDR2 FQGTGA. V was clipped by 1 base and J by 5 bases, with 14 bases between them. This CDR3 comprises 15 residues. CDR3 coding DNA: TGTGCCAGCAGCTTAAATAGCGGAATAGGGGAGACCCAGTACTTC. Translated, it gives CASSLNSGIGETQYF. Complete variable domain (other parts from reference TRBV7-3 and TRBJ2-5): GAGVSQTPSNKVTEKGKYVELRCDPISGHTALYWYRQSLGQGPEFLIYFQGTGAADDSGLPNDRFFAVRPEGSVSTLKIQRTERGDSAVYLCASSLNSGIGETQYFGPGTRLLVL.

This clone was seen only once. This chain links TRBV30 with TRBJ2-7; 13 bases align to TRBD2. Germline V CDR1 and CDR2: GTSNPN, SVGIG (reference sequence). The ends lost 5 bases at V and 9 bases at J; junction bases unmatched: 4. CDR3 length: 12 residues. CDR3 protein: CAWGTSGVGQYF. The CDR3 DNA follows: TGTGCCTGGGGGACTAGCGGGGTCGGGCAGTACTTC.

The DNA of the CDR3 is TGCGCCAGCAGCTTGCGGCGGGAGCCATTCGACGAGCAGTACTTC. Its protein product is CASSLRREPFDEQYF. The chain uses TRBV5-1 and TRBJ2-7; 7 bases map to TRBD2. CDR1 SGHRS and CDR2 YFSETQ come from the germline V gene. Trimming at V came to 1 base and at J to 5 bases, leaving 9 bases not matched to a gene. This CDR3 is built from 15 residues.

The genes are TRBV7-3 and TRBJ1-3; 8 bases align to TRBD1. CDR1 is SGHTA and CDR2 is FQGTGA in the germline V gene. J gave up 2 bases and V 5 bases, and 5 bases lay outside the gene matches. This CDR3 comprises 15 residues. The CDR3 protein is CASSPDRGPGNTIYF. CDR3 coding DNA: TGTGCCAGCAGCCCTGACAGGGGACCTGGAAACACCATATATTTT.

The CDR3 protein is CASSLFQGGTGELFF. CDR3 sequence (DNA): TGTGCCAGCAGCTTATTTCAGGGTGGCACCGGGGAGCTGTTTTTT. The V call is TRBV7-3, the J call TRBJ2-2, with D perhaps matching TRBD1 (5 bases). Germline CDR1 is SGHTA and CDR2 is FQGTGA. The CDR3 consists of 15 residues. V dropped 2 bases and J dropped 4 bases, with 11 bases sitting between them.

This chain joins TRBV5-1 and TRBJ2-1; 12 nucleotides align to TRBD1. V gave up 3 bases and J gave up 10 bases; unmatched junction bases: 5. The CDR3 runs to 14 residues. Germline lookup yields CDR1 SGHRS and CDR2 YFSETQ. CDR3 sequence (DNA): TGCGCCAGCAGCTCCGGGACAGGGGGCGTCGAGCAGTTCTTC. Its translation: CASSSGTGGVEQFF. The variable domain in full, with the rest retrieved from reference TRBV5-1 and TRBJ2-1, is KAGVTQTPRYLIKTRGQQVTLSCSPISGHRSVSWYQQTPGQGLQFLFEYFSETQRNKGNFPGRFSGRQFSNSRSEMNVSTLELGDSALYLCASSSGTGGVEQFFGPGTRLTVL.

The chain uses TRBV12-5 and TRBJ1-5; 7 bases agree with TRBD1. Germline V lookup: CDR1 LGHNT, CDR2 FRNRAP. The CDR3 sequence is 17 residues long. J lost 3 bases, V lost 2 bases, and 10 bases had no gene match. CDR3 nucleotides: TGTGCTAGTGGTTTGAAAAGGGACAGTCCTTACAATCAGCCCCAGCATTTT. Amino acids: CASGLKRDSPYNQPQHF.

CDR3 sequence: CASSQDRGNEKLFF. CDR3 in DNA: TGTGCCAGCAGCCAGGACAGGGGTAATGAAAAACTGTTTTTT. The rearrangement links TRBV7-9 to TRBJ1-4; 9 positions match TRBD1. This CDR3 is built from 14 residues. V dropped 5 bases and J dropped 4; count of bases not matched to a gene: 2. The V gene's germline CDR1 is SEHNR and CDR2 FQNEAQ (reference sequence).

This chain joins TRBV5-5 and TRBJ2-7; possibly TRBD2 for D (5 bases). Germline lookup yields CDR1 SGHKS and CDR2 YYEKEE (reference sequence). This CDR3 spans 16 amino acids. Trimming cost V 0 bases and J 0 bases, with 13 bases left between them. The CDR3 nucleotides are TGTGCCAGCAGCTTGGGGCTAGCTGTGAGCTCCTACGAGCAGTACTTC. Translated, it gives CASSLGLAVSSYEQYF.